Each of the 11 T cell receptor beta chains below was sequenced from the same sample in a study of blood T cell repertoires in COVID-19. Only in-frame clones appear in the TCRdb table, and some are missing; sequencing was by immunoSEQ multiplex PCR. The profile shows fewer than 250,000 clones, less than 90% of them singletons. Sequencing used peripheral blood. These receptors came from a woman in her seventies with active or convalescent COVID-19.

This sequence joins TRBV30 and TRBJ2-7; 7 bases fit TRBD1. V lost 2 bases, J lost 3 bases, and 7 bases stayed unmatched. CDR3 size: 14 residues. Germline CDR1 and CDR2: GTSNPN and SVGIG (reference sequence). CDR3 sequence (DNA): TGTGCCTGGAGTCCAACGGACAGGTTCTACGAGCAGTACTTC. As protein: CAWSPTDRFYEQYF.

This chain joins TRBV18 and TRBJ2-3; D not certain. The V end lost 2 bases, the J end lost 2 bases, and 11 bases lay between the germline ends. Germline loops: CDR1 KGHSH, CDR2 LQKENI. The CDR3 is 15 residues long. This CDR3 reads CASSPGWSPTDTQYF. CDR3 sequence (DNA): TGTGCCAGCTCACCAGGTTGGAGTCCCACAGATACGCAGTATTTT.

The chain combines TRBV11-2 with TRBJ2-4; TRBD1 agrees at 8 bases. The germline V gene has CDR1 SGHAT and CDR2 FQNNGV. J lost 8 bases, V lost 3 bases, and 6 bases had no gene match. CDR3 size: 14 residues. This CDR3 is CASSFSGGGDIQYF. CDR3 in DNA: TGTGCCAGCAGCTTCTCAGGGGGCGGGGACATTCAGTACTTC.

The chain carries TRBV5-1 and TRBJ1-4; 10 bases are a match to TRBD1. The J segment lost 8 bases and the V segment lost 1 base, leaving 5 bases of the junction unmatched. Looked up from germline, CDR1 is SGHRS and CDR2 is YFSETQ. This CDR3 contains 15 residues. The CDR3 DNA reads TGCGCCAGCAGCTTGAGGGGGACAGGGGTCGAAAAACTGTTTTTT. It translates to CASSLRGTGVEKLFF.

The chain recombines TRBV6-5 with TRBJ2-7; 9 bases agree with TRBD2. V lost 2 bases to trimming and J lost 3 bases; unmatched junction nucleotides: 8. CDR1 MNHEY and CDR2 SVGAGI come from the germline V gene. The CDR3 extends over 16 amino acids. CDR3 residues: CASSYAFSGSGYEQYF. CDR3 in DNA: TGTGCCAGCAGTTACGCCTTTAGCGGGAGTGGCTACGAGCAGTACTTC.

The chain couples TRBV7-8 to TRBJ2-2, with D possibly matching TRBD2 (5 bases). The germline V and J ends were trimmed by 1 base and 3 bases, with 12 bases remaining between them. Germline assignment: CDR1 SGHVS and CDR2 FQNEAQ. This CDR3 spans 16 amino acids. CDR3 amino acids: CASSLERQLDTGELFF. The CDR3 DNA reads TGTGCCAGCAGCTTAGAGCGGCAGTTGGACACCGGGGAGCTGTTTTTT.

CDR3 DNA sequence: TGCAGTGCTAGTCAGGACAGGGACCCTTTCTTT. Translation: CSASQDRDPFF. The chain couples TRBV20-1 to TRBJ1-1; the match to TRBD1 covers 8 bases. The V gene end was trimmed by 3 bases and the J gene end by 12 bases; junction bases not matched to a gene: 6. The CDR3 spans 11 residues. In germline, CDR1 is DFQATT, CDR2 SNEGSKA (reference sequence).

V usage is TRBV7-2 and J usage is TRBJ1-1; D is unclear. Trimming stripped 9 bases from V and 3 bases from J, with 17 bases between. CDR1 and CDR2 from the germline V gene are SGHTA and FQGNSA. CDR3 length: 14 amino acids. The DNA of the CDR3 is TGTGCCAGTGCCGAGAGGGCCGGGTACACTGAAGCTTTCTTT. Its translation: CASAERAGYTEAFF.

Only a few counts were recorded for this clone. A read error may account for a junction end that differs from germline. The J gene is TRBJ2-5, the V gene TRBV29-1; 10 positions agree with TRBD2. Per the germline V gene, CDR1 is SQVTM and CDR2 is ANQGSEA. The CDR3 is 13 residues long. CDR3 in DNA: TGCAGCGTAGAAGCGGGGGGGGCGGCGACCCAGTACTTC. Translating gives CSVEAGGAATQYF. The entire variable domain, with the rest obtained from reference TRBV29-1 and TRBJ2-5, is as follows: SAVISQKPSRDICQRGTSLTIQCQVDSQVTMMFWYRQQPGQSLTLIATANQGSEATYESGFVIDKFPISRPNLTFSTLTVSNMSPEDSSIYLCSVEAGGAATQYFGPGTRLLVL.

This clone occurred once. CDR3 in amino acids: CASSSSGTGGSETQYF. The CDR3 nucleotides are TGTGCCAGCAGTTCCTCCGGGACAGGGGGATCGGAGACCCAGTACTTC. The chain links TRBV25-1 to TRBJ2-5; 11 bases fit TRBD1. V lost 5 bases to trimming and J lost 5 bases; unmatched junction nucleotides: 10. The CDR3 has 16 amino acids. Germline values: CDR1 MGHDK, CDR2 SYGVNS.

The chain carries TRBV6-5 and TRBJ1-1; the D is unclear. Looked up from germline, CDR1 is MNHEY and CDR2 is SVGAGI. Trimming shortened V by 2 bases and J by 1 base, and 14 bases separated the two germline ends. CDR3 size: 16 residues. CDR3 in DNA: TGTGCCAGCAGTTACGCCGCGGCCATTGCGAACACTGAAGCTTTCTTT. It codes for CASSYAAAIANTEAFF.